This is a list of T cell receptor beta chains from one sample in a study of early T cells in non-severe SARS-CoV-2 infection. From the 5' RACE reads, TCRdb called clonotypes with MiXCR, one entry per CDR3 protein. The repertoire includes 100,000 to 140,000 distinct CDR3 sequences, 8.5% to 14% of them detected once, and approximately 7.3% sits in the top ten. The source material was whole blood. The source of these receptors is an adult who was a healthcare worker with PCR-confirmed SARS-CoV-2 infection or an uninfected control (not recorded which). CDR3s include the opening cysteine and the closing phenylalanine or tryptophan. The D gene is left open where the match is weak. Expanded clones get a size class; other rows say once, few or many, or leave the size out.

TRBJ2-7	TRBV28	.	.	TGTGCCAGCGGTGTAGAATACGAGCAGTACTTC	CASGVEYEQYF
TRBJ1-2	TRBV10-2	.	few	TGCGCCAGCAGTGAAGTCTCAGTGTTGAATGGCTACACCTTC	CASSEVSVLNGYTF
TRBJ1-5	TRBV29-1	.	.	TGCAGCGTCCTACCGGGGCCGAATCAGCCCCAGCATTTT	CSVLPGPNQPQHF
TRBJ1-4	TRBV20-1	.	.	TGCAGTGCTGGGCGAAAGGAAAAACTGTTTTTT	CSAGRKEKLFF
TRBJ1-6	TRBV28	.	.	TGTGCCAGCAGTTTGAGGCGGACCTCCCAGTCACCCCTCCACTTT	CASSLRRTSQSPLHF
TRBJ1-2	TRBV5-1	TRBD1	many	TGCGCCAGCAGCTTGGAGGGGGCCGGCTATGGCTACACCTTC	CASSLEGAGYGYTF
TRBJ1-1	TRBV29-1	.	many	TGCAGCGTTGATGCGCACGGGAACACTGAAGCTTTCTTT	CSVDAHGNTEAFF
TRBJ2-1	TRBV18	TRBD2	many	TGTGCCAGCTCACGTGGACTAGCGGGAGGGCCCTATGAGCAGTTCTTC	CASSRGLAGGPYEQFF
TRBJ2-5	TRBV29-1	.	few	TGCAGCGTTGTTGGTGGGAGCTTGGAGACCCAGTACTTC	CSVVGGSLETQYF
TRBJ2-7	TRBV7-2	.	.	TGTGCCAGCAGCCCCTATATGGGGCCTTACGAGCAGTACTTC	CASSPYMGPYEQYF
TRBJ2-2	TRBV7-6	.	few	TGTGCCAGCAGCTTAGGGGCCGGGGGCTGGACCGGGGAGCTGTTTTTT	CASSLGAGGWTGELFF
TRBJ1-1	TRBV20-1	.	many	TGCAGTGTTAGAGGGGAAGGAGCTTTCTTT	CSVRGEGAFF
TRBJ2-7	TRBV10-3	TRBD1	many	TGTGCCATCAGTGAGCGGACAGGAGAAAACTACGAGCAGTACTTC	CAISERTGENYEQYF
TRBJ2-7	TRBV3-1	TRBD2	many	TGTGCCAGCAGCCCCCCTAGCGGGGGGAGCTCCTACGAGCAGTACTTC	CASSPPSGGSSYEQYF
TRBJ1-2	TRBV12-3/TRBV12-4	.	many	TGTGCCAGCAGTTACGCATATGGCTACACCTTC	CASSYAYGYTF
TRBJ2-5	TRBV27	.	.	TGTGCCAGCAGTTCCTCGGCTACGGAGACCCAGTACTTC	CASSSSATETQYF
TRBJ2-2	TRBV10-3	.	.	TGTGCCATCAGTGGTGTAGATGCCACCGGGGAGCTGTTTTTT	CAISGVDATGELFF
TRBJ2-7	TRBV12-3/TRBV12-4	.	.	TGTGCCAGCGGAAACAGCATACCCGAGCAGTACTTC	CASGNSIPEQYF
TRBJ2-7	TRBV20-1	.	.	TGCAGTGCCCAGGGGCTGTACGAGCAGTACTTC	CSAQGLYEQYF
TRBJ1-2	TRBV13	.	.	TGTGCCAGCAGCTCAGGGCCGCTCTCCTCGAGCTATGGCTACACCTTC	CASSSGPLSSSYGYTF
TRBJ1-1	TRBV12-3/TRBV12-4	.	few	TGTGCCAGCAGTTTAGCGGTGCCCATTGAAGCTTTCTTT	CASSLAVPIEAFF
TRBJ2-2	TRBV5-1	.	.	TGCGCCAGCAGCTTGAACGCAGCTGGCGGGGAGCTGTTTTTT	CASSLNAAGGELFF
TRBJ2-4	TRBV11-2	.	.	TGTGCCTGCAGCTTGTACAGCGGGCCCAAAAACATTCAGTACTTC	CACSLYSGPKNIQYF
TRBJ1-4	TRBV5-1	.	few	TGCGCCAGCAGCTTGGGGGCAGCAACTAATGAAAAACTGTTTTTT	CASSLGAATNEKLFF
TRBJ2-3	TRBV7-9	.	few	TGTGCCAGCAGCCCCGGTGTAGGAGGGCCCCCCACAGATACGCAGTATTTT	CASSPGVGGPPTDTQYF